The 11 T cell receptor beta chains below were found in one sample sequenced in a study of T cell changes during pregnancy in multiple sclerosis. Assay: immunoSEQ multiplex PCR; the TCRdb copy retains only in-frame clones and omits some. The sample shows 85,000 to 95,000 clones, 91% of them seen only once. Sequences were derived from peripheral blood, sampled after pregnancy. The source of these receptors is a female donor in good health, enrolled as a control in a pregnancy study.

This chain links TRBV14 with TRBJ1-2; possibly TRBD1 for D (6 bases). There are 12 residues in the CDR3. The V end was cut by 3 bases, the J end by 8 bases, with 10 bases between. CDR1 is SGHDN, CDR2 FVKESK, per germline. Here the CDR3 reads CASSQGALGYTF. CDR3 in DNA: TGTGCCAGCAGCCAGGGGGCCTTAGGCTACACCTTC.

The rearrangement links TRBV28 to TRBJ1-4, with a tentative D call TRBD1 (5 bases). In germline, CDR1 is MDHEN, CDR2 SYDVKM. With 7 bases removed from V and 10 bases from J, the gap between germline ends came to 13 bases. This CDR3 is built from 12 residues. The CDR3 loop reads CASTTGAGKLFF. The CDR3 bases are TGTGCCAGCACCACTGGGGCAGGAAAACTGTTTTTT.

This clone was observed once. The genes are TRBV18 and TRBJ1-4, with a possible D match to TRBD1 (5 bases). V lost 5 bases, J lost 0 bases, and 10 bases lay in between. Germline CDR1 and CDR2: KGHSH and LQKENI. The CDR3 totals 15 residues. Here the CDR3 DNA reads TGTGCCAGCTCATTGGGGCTTCCAACTAATGAAAAACTGTTTTTT. It yields the protein CASSLGLPTNEKLFF.

The V gene is TRBV5-1, the J gene TRBJ1-1, with 9 bases aligning to TRBD1. This CDR3 has 14 residues. V gave up 4 bases and J gave up 1 base; unmatched junction bases: 2. The germline V gene has CDR1 SGHRS and CDR2 YFSETQ. The CDR3 coding sequence is TGCGCCAGCAGCAAGGGACAGGGGAACACTGAAGCTTTCTTT. Protein product: CASSKGQGNTEAFF.

V is TRBV4-3 and J is TRBJ2-7; D is unclear. CDR1 is LGHNA, CDR2 YSLEER, per germline. The CDR3 length is 13 residues. The V end was cut by 1 base, the J end by 3 bases, with 7 bases between. The CDR3 DNA is TGCGCCAGCAGCCAAGGGCAGTTCTACGAGCAGTACTTC. Translating gives CASSQGQFYEQYF.

The chain is built from TRBV7-2 and TRBJ2-7, with D unresolved. CDR3 length equals 12 residues. Germline V gives CDR1 SGHTA, CDR2 FQGNSA. The V end was cut by 5 bases, the J end by 0 bases, with 5 bases between. In DNA, the CDR3 is TGTGCCAGCAGCCCCCTCTCCTACGAGCAGTACTTC. This sequence encodes CASSPLSYEQYF.

The chain links TRBV18 to TRBJ2-5, with D perhaps matching TRBD1 (6 bases). Trimming stripped 4 bases from V and 11 bases from J, with 14 bases between. CDR3 length: 12 amino acids. Germline V gene data show CDR1 as KGHSH and CDR2 as LQKENI. Here the CDR3 DNA reads TGTGCCAGCTCACTGAACAGGGATGAGCAGTACTTC. As protein: CASSLNRDEQYF.

This clone appeared a single time. The genes are TRBV2 and TRBJ1-1; TRBD1 agrees at 7 bases. The V and J ends lost 6 bases and 2 bases, in that order; junction bases with no gene match: 6. The CDR3 sequence is 14 residues long. CDR1 and CDR2 (germline): SNHLY, FYNNEI. The CDR3 DNA reads TGTGCCAGCAGCGTTCACAGGGGAAACACTGAAGCTTTCTTT. Its translation: CASSVHRGNTEAFF.

The genes are TRBV30 and TRBJ1-1; D is unresolved. The germline CDR1 and CDR2 sequences are GTSNPN and SVGIG (reference sequence). Trimming left V 4 bases short and J 3 bases short, with 15 bases between. The CDR3 consists of 14 residues. Here the CDR3 reads CAWKDGRWDTEAFF. The CDR3 nucleotides are TGTGCCTGGAAGGATGGGCGCTGGGACACTGAAGCTTTCTTT.

The chain carries TRBV2 and TRBJ1-5; the match to TRBD1 covers 8 bases. Germline V gene sequence: CDR1 SNHLY, CDR2 FYNNEI. CDR3 length: 14 amino acids. V shed 10 bases and J 9 bases; nucleotides not matched to a gene: 14. The CDR3 reads CATRYDRGGGPQHF. Written as DNA, the CDR3 is TGTGCCACACGTTATGACAGGGGAGGGGGGCCCCAGCATTTT.

The genes are TRBV19 and TRBJ1-2, with D unclear. The germline gives CDR1 LNHDA, CDR2 SQIVND (reference sequence). CDR3 length: 12 residues. V was pared by 6 bases and J by 4 bases, with 9 bases between. The CDR3: CASRLETYGYTF. The CDR3 nucleotides are TGTGCCAGTAGGTTAGAAACCTATGGCTACACCTTC. Based on the CDR3 plus reference TRBV19 and TRBJ1-2, the full variable domain is DGGITQSPKYLFRKEGQNVTLSCEQNLNHDAMYWYRQDPGQGLRLIYYSQIVNDFQKGDIAEGYSVSREKKESFPLTVTSAQKNPTAFYLCASRLETYGYTFGSGTRLTVV.